This T cell receptor (beta chain) derives from a study of Graves' ophthalmopathy and Graves' hyperthyroidism. The study, taken as a whole, reports: Progression of ophthalmopathy was predicted by the model with roughly 71% sensitivity and around 72% specificity.

The V segment lost 3 bases and the J segment 3 bases; nucleotides outside the gene matches: 5. The CDR3 spans 15 residues. Researchers classed hyperthyroidism as stable given no ophthalmopathy within 18 months of follow-up. Amplification from RNA transcripts yielded the TCR beta CDR3 regions. An initial RT-PCR round employing HTBI primers preceded a second-round multiplex PCR. TCRdb processed the multiplex PCR reads anew with MiXCR; each CDR3 protein has one entry. The repertoire consists of hundreds of thousands of distinct CDR3 sequences, with approximately 22% occurring once and the leading ten covering more than 5.5%. In its sample, this clonotype was seen a few times. The target antigen is unknown.

The genes are TRBV12-3 or TRBV12-4 and TRBJ2-7; 10 nucleotides line up with TRBD2. Sequences were obtained from peripheral blood. The TCR originated in a woman aged 18-29 years with stable Graves' hyperthyroidism. Some clones in this sample may be carry-over from other donors' samples. The CDR3 region is CASSFELAGGYEQYF. The CDR3 DNA reads as TGTGCCAGCAGTTTCGAATTAGCGGGGGGCTACGAGCAGTACTTC.